The 30 T cell receptor beta chains in this list originate from one sample, sequenced in a study of memory CD4+ T cells and cytomegalovirus serostatus. Sequencing used immunoSEQ multiplex PCR; TCRdb keeps in-frame clones, though not all of them. The table has 41,000 or so clones, roughly three quarters seen once; the top ten hold 0.79%. Single viable CD3+CD4+CD8-CD45RO+ cells were sorted as the memory CD4+ T cells. Sequences were obtained from memory CD4+ T cells from blood. The receptors shown here come from an adult in good health and CMV-seronegative.

This clone has more than one count but fewer than ten. The chain employs TRBV5-6 and TRBJ2-7; D gene uncertain. V was pared by 0 bases and J by 2 bases, with 9 bases between. CDR1 is SGHDT, CDR2 YYEEEE, per germline. The CDR3 spans 14 residues. The chain's CDR3 is CASSLVGIPYEQYF. CDR3 in DNA: TGTGCCAGCAGCTTGGTAGGGATCCCCTACGAGCAGTACTTC.

J is TRBJ1-6 and V is TRBV7-3, with unresolved D. Germline CDR1 is SGHTA and CDR2 is FQGTGA. The CDR3 is 13 amino acids. The V gene lost 4 bases and the J gene lost 7 bases, with 8 bases spanning the gap. The CDR3: CASSSTPNSPLHF. The CDR3 region has the DNA TGTGCCAGCAGCTCAACACCGAATTCACCCCTCCACTTT.

The chain employs TRBV7-9 and TRBJ2-5; D is ambiguous. V dropped 5 bases and J dropped 7 bases, with 8 bases sitting between them. In germline, CDR1 is SEHNR, CDR2 FQNEAQ (reference sequence). This CDR3 has 11 residues. The CDR3 loop reads CASSERVTQYF. DNA for the CDR3: TGTGCCAGCAGCGAAAGGGTGACCCAGTACTTC.

The chain employs TRBV7-6 and TRBJ2-1, with 9 bases that match TRBD2. Germline V CDR1 and CDR2: SGHVS, FNYEAQ. V gave up 2 bases and J gave up 5 bases; unmatched junction bases: 4. The CDR3 contains 15 residues. The CDR3 region has the DNA TGTGCCAGCAGCTTATCCAGCGGGGGGAACAATGAGCAGTTCTTC. Amino acids: CASSLSSGGNNEQFF.

The chain links TRBV9 to TRBJ2-1; 11 nucleotides agree with TRBD2. V lost 7 bases, J lost 13 bases, and 13 bases stayed unmatched. CDR1 and CDR2 (germline): SGDLS, YYNGEE. The CDR3 consists of 14 residues. CDR3 sequence: CASGGFATSGDQFF. DNA of the CDR3: TGTGCCAGCGGGGGATTTGCGACTAGCGGGGATCAGTTCTTC.

This clone was found a few times. The chain joins TRBV2 to TRBJ2-3; 8 nucleotides align to TRBD2. Unmatched junction bases numbered 12, after V lost 5 bases and J lost 8 bases. CDR1 and CDR2 (germline): SNHLY, FYNNEI. The CDR3 is 15 amino acids. CDR3 loop: CASSPITSGSSTQYF. CDR3 bases: TGTGCCAGCAGTCCTATTACTAGCGGTTCATCTACGCAGTATTTT.

J is TRBJ1-4 and V is TRBV5-4, with 8 bases aligning to TRBD1. Germline assignment: CDR1 SGHNT and CDR2 YYREEE (reference sequence). V shed 4 bases, J shed 6 bases, and the junction held 8 bases outside the gene matches. The CDR3 loop spans 15 amino acids. In nucleotides, the CDR3 is TGTGCCAGCAGCACGCGACAGGGGACTCATGAAAAACTGTTTTTT. Encoded protein: CASSTRQGTHEKLFF.

This chain connects TRBV29-1 to TRBJ2-3, with D possibly being TRBD2 (5 bases). Germline V gives CDR1 SQVTM, CDR2 ANQGSEA. V was clipped by 5 bases and J by 0 bases, with 9 bases between them. The length of the CDR3 is 13 residues. This CDR3 is CSVRRTSTDTQYF. The CDR3 DNA is TGCAGCGTTAGACGGACTAGCACAGATACGCAGTATTTT.

This chain connects TRBV4-2 to TRBJ2-6; TRBD1 is a possible D gene (5 bases). CDR1 and CDR2 (germline): LGHNA, YNFKEQ. Between the trimmed V and J ends, which lost 1 base and 2 bases, there was a span of 12 bases. This CDR3 spans 17 amino acids. CDR3 coding DNA: TGTGCCAGCAGCCAAGCCCGCCCAGGGACTGGGGCCAACGTCCTGACTTTC. Encoded protein: CASSQARPGTGANVLTF.

The chain has TRBV6-1 and TRBJ2-5; 9 nucleotides align to TRBD1. V shed 0 bases and J 7 bases; nucleotides not matched to a gene: 0. The CDR3 length is 13 residues. Germline CDR1 and CDR2: MNHNS and SASEGT. The CDR3 nucleotides are TGTGCCAGCAGTGAAGCGGGACAGGGGACCCAGTACTTC. Residues: CASSEAGQGTQYF.

The chain uses TRBV14 and TRBJ2-3; D assignment may be TRBD1 or TRBD2 (5 bases each). CDR1 and CDR2 from the germline V gene are SGHDN and FVKESK. V was clipped by 4 bases and J by 4 bases, with 15 bases between them. The CDR3 spans 15 residues. CDR3: CASSPLLGDADTQYF. CDR3 nucleotides: TGTGCCAGCAGCCCCCTCCTGGGGGACGCAGATACGCAGTATTTT.

V gene TRBV23-1 combines with J gene TRBJ1-5; no firm D call. TRBV23-1 is marked as an open reading frame, function uncertain. V was cut by 6 bases and J by 1 base, with 7 bases left in between. CDR3 size: 13 residues. The CDR3 sequence: CASRRESNQPQHF. The CDR3 DNA sequence: TGCGCCAGCAGAAGGGAAAGCAATCAGCCCCAGCATTTT.

This CDR3 is CAWSAPAGSGNTIYF. The CDR3 DNA is TGTGCCTGGAGCGCGCCGGCTGGCTCTGGAAACACCATATATTTT. The chain carries TRBV30 and TRBJ1-3; D call uncertain. This CDR3 comprises 15 residues. The germline gives CDR1 GTSNPN, CDR2 SVGIG (reference sequence). V was trimmed by 3 bases and J by 0 bases, leaving 12 bases between them.

Remarks on this clone: Other DNA sequences in the sample encode the same CDR3. The chain has TRBV6-4 and TRBJ1-5; no clear D gene. The CDR3 is made up of 13 amino acids. V shed 4 bases and J shed 4 bases, with 8 bases lying between them. CDR1 MRHNA and CDR2 SNTAGT come from the germline V gene. CDR3 bases: TGTGCCAGCAGTGCCGAGGAAAATCAGCCCCAGCATTTT. It specifies CASSAEENQPQHF.

The V and J genes are TRBV27 and TRBJ2-7; weak D call: TRBD1 (6 bases). V lost 3 bases and J lost 2, with 8 bases in between. Germline CDR1 is MNHEY and CDR2 is SMNVEV (reference sequence). The CDR3 runs to 13 residues. For the CDR3, the DNA is TGTGCCAGCAGTTTTCAGGGGACCTACGAGCAGTACTTC. Its protein is CASSFQGTYEQYF.

CDR3 in DNA: TGTGCCAGCTCAGAAGGGCCCTATGGCTACACCTTC. This sequence encodes CASSEGPYGYTF. The genes are TRBV18 and TRBJ1-2, with D hard to call. The CDR3 consists of 12 residues. The V gene's germline CDR1 is KGHSH and CDR2 LQKENI. V gave up 5 bases and J gave up 4 bases, with 8 bases separating them.

The J gene is TRBJ2-5, the V gene TRBV21-1; the table assigns TRBD2, which was not confirmed against the DNA. TRBV21-1 is labeled a pseudogene. CDR3 size: 14 residues. The CDR3 loop is CASSKAGGGETQYF. The DNA for the CDR3 is TGTGCCAGCAGCAAAGCGGGCGGGGGAGAGACCCAGTACTTC.

CDR3 sequence: CASSLELFSRYGYTF. The CDR3 region has the DNA TGTGCCAGCAGCTTAGAATTGTTCAGCCGCTATGGCTACACCTTC. The chain recombines TRBV7-9 with TRBJ1-2; D gene unclear. CDR1 SEHNR and CDR2 FQNEAQ come from the germline V gene (reference sequence). The ends were cut back, 1 base at V and 4 bases at J, with 13 bases in the middle. CDR3 size: 15 residues. Variable domain in full (rest from reference TRBV7-9 and TRBJ1-2): DTGVSQNPRHKITKRGQNVTFRCDPISEHNRLYWYRQTLGQGPEFLTYFQNEAQLEKSRLLSDRFSAERPKGSFSTLEIQRTEQGDSAMYLCASSLELFSRYGYTFGSGTRLTVV.

The chain joins TRBV6-5 to TRBJ1-4; D ambiguous. The CDR3 consists of 13 residues. The germline V gene has CDR1 MNHEY and CDR2 SVGAGI. V was pared by 8 bases and J by 3 bases, with 10 bases between. The CDR3 nucleotides are TGTGCCAGCGCCTACGACTCTAATGAAAAACTGTTTTTT. This translates into CASAYDSNEKLFF.

The gene calls are TRBV10-2 and TRBJ2-5; D is uncertain. Trimming shortened V by 3 bases and J by 4 bases, and 6 bases separated the two germline ends. Germline V gives CDR1 WSHSY, CDR2 SAAADI. The CDR3 spans 12 residues. CDR3 nucleotides: TGCGCCAGCAGTGACCCCACAGAGACCCAGTACTTC. Protein product: CASSDPTETQYF.

The chain recombines TRBV10-3 with TRBJ1-5, with D uncertain. The V and J ends lost 3 bases and 2 bases respectively, with 8 bases between them. CDR3 length: 14 amino acids. CDR1 and CDR2 (germline): ENHRY, SYGVKD. The CDR3 coding sequence is TGTGCCATCAGTGATCGAAAGGGCAATCAGCCCCAGCATTTT. The encoded protein is CAISDRKGNQPQHF.

This sequence joins TRBV11-1 and TRBJ1-1; a weak D match, TRBD1 (5 bases). V was shortened by 7 bases and J by 3 bases, with 18 bases between the two germline ends. Per the germline V gene, CDR1 is SGHAT and CDR2 is FQDESV (reference sequence). CDR3 length: 15 amino acids. The CDR3 coding sequence is TGTGCCAGCATCCTGGGTCGCGGGGGAGACACTGAAGCTTTCTTT. It encodes CASILGRGGDTEAFF.

The chain combines TRBV9 with TRBJ1-4; D is uncertain. Trimming stripped 4 bases from V and 0 bases from J, with 10 bases between. Germline CDR1 is SGDLS and CDR2 is YYNGEE. The CDR3 consists of 15 residues. The CDR3 bases are TGTGCCAGCAGCCCCTCCGGGACAACTAATGAAAAACTGTTTTTT. Encoded protein: CASSPSGTTNEKLFF.

The J gene is TRBJ1-1, the V gene TRBV5-1; 9 nucleotides agree with TRBD1. Germline trimming cut 0 bases from V and 6 bases from J; bases unmatched to any gene: 0. The CDR3 spans 13 residues. Germline V lookup: CDR1 SGHRS, CDR2 YFSETQ. CDR3 coding DNA: TGCGCCAGCAGCTTGGACAGGGGGCCTGAAGCTTTCTTT. Amino acids: CASSLDRGPEAFF.

The V call is TRBV15, the J call TRBJ2-7; TRBD2 agrees at 7 bases. This CDR3 is built from 16 residues. CDR1 is LNHNV and CDR2 is YYDKDF in the germline V gene (reference sequence). J gave up 3 bases and V 3 bases, and 11 bases lay outside the gene matches. CDR3 in amino acids: CATSSGGGSPYYEQYF. The CDR3, as DNA: TGTGCCACCAGCAGTGGGGGGGGATCCCCTTACTACGAGCAGTACTTC.

The chain carries TRBV29-1 and TRBJ2-7, with D tentatively TRBD1 or TRBD2 (6 bases each). The V gene lost 7 bases and the J gene lost 7 bases, with 23 bases spanning the gap. CDR1 and CDR2 from the germline V gene are SQVTM and ANQGSEA. CDR3 length: 14 amino acids. The CDR3 region has the DNA TGCAGCGCCTTCGGGGGCGGAGGATCGTTTGAGCAGTACTTC. It codes for CSAFGGGGSFEQYF.

V and J are TRBV11-2 and TRBJ2-3, with TRBD2 matching 14 bases. Germline assignment: CDR1 SGHAT and CDR2 FQNNGV. Unmatched junction bases numbered 6, after V lost 6 bases and J lost 7 bases. CDR3 size: 15 residues. CDR3: CASRRLAGGPHTQYF. Written as DNA, the CDR3 is TGTGCCAGCAGGAGACTAGCGGGGGGGCCACATACGCAGTATTTT.

The chain links TRBV5-1 to TRBJ1-1, with unresolved D. Germline-derived CDR1 and CDR2 are SGHRS and YFSETQ. The CDR3 extends over 15 amino acids. Trimming left V 4 bases short and J 1 base short, with 14 bases between. The CDR3 region has the DNA TGCGCCAGCAGCGACCCCGGGCGTCCGAACACTGAAGCTTTCTTT. It is translated as CASSDPGRPNTEAFF.

This clone was counted a few times. This chain uses TRBV5-1 with TRBJ1-5; the D is unclear. The length of the CDR3 is 15 residues. CDR1 SGHRS and CDR2 YFSETQ come from the germline V gene. Trimming removed 4 bases at V and 7 bases at J, with 18 bases between. The CDR3 nucleotides read TGCGCCAGCAGCACGGAAGGCAGGCCAGAACAGCCCCAGCATTTT. Encoded protein: CASSTEGRPEQPQHF. Together with reference TRBV5-1 and TRBJ1-5, the CDR3 gives the full variable domain: KAGVTQTPRYLIKTRGQQVTLSCSPISGHRSVSWYQQTPGQGLQFLFEYFSETQRNKGNFPGRFSGRQFSNSRSEMNVSTLELGDSALYLCASSTEGRPEQPQHFGDGTRLSIL.

This chain connects TRBV6-5 to TRBJ1-6, with D possibly TRBD1 on 6 matching bases. There are 16 residues in the CDR3. Trimming removed 0 bases at V and 14 bases at J, with 20 bases between. The germline V gene has CDR1 MNHEY and CDR2 SVGAGI. CDR3 sequence: CASSYSARGGFVALHF. The CDR3, as DNA: TGTGCCAGCAGTTACTCGGCCAGGGGAGGATTTGTAGCCCTCCACTTT.